The 16 T cell receptor beta chains in this list originate from one sample, sequenced in a study of HIV-infected children after antiretroviral therapy interruption. Specified treatment: PENTA 11 planned treatment interruption arm or continuous ART arm. Unique molecular identifiers were included in an RNA-based 3' RACE TCR library. MiXCR, run by TCRdb on the 3' RACE reads, gives a single entry per CDR3 protein. The repertoire holds more than 75,000 distinct CDR3 sequences, with 6.9% as singletons. The source material was CD45RA+ CD4+ T cells from PBMCs, pooled from several time points, sampled from a donor given antiretroviral therapy, either interrupted or continuous. Subset reported: naive CD4+ CD45RA+ CD45RO- T cells. The receptor source for this set is a pool of human donors with HIV.

Of note for this clonotype: A much larger clone is a single base away; this may be a read error. The V call is TRBV20-1, the J call TRBJ1-4, with TRBD1 identical over 9 bases. CDR1 and CDR2 (germline): DFQATT, SNEGSKA (reference sequence). The CDR3 has 17 residues. The CDR3 nucleotides are TGCAGTGTTAGACGCCCCGATTGGACAGGGGTTTCTGAAAAACTGTTTTTT. This encodes CSVRRPDWTGVSEKLFF.

This clonotype was seen at least ten times. This rearrangement joins TRBV2 to TRBJ2-7, with D maybe TRBD1 (5 bases). V was pared by 2 bases and J by 0 bases, with 11 bases between. The CDR3 length is 15 residues. CDR1 and CDR2 (germline): SNHLY, FYNNEI. CDR3 coding DNA: TGTGCCAGCAGTGAACGACAGACATCCTCCTACGAGCAGTACTTC. It yields the protein CASSERQTSSYEQYF.

The table lists this clonotype with a few counts. CDR3 loop: CAIRKGPEAFF. In DNA, the CDR3 is TGTGCCATCAGAAAAGGACCTGAAGCTTTCTTT. The rearrangement links TRBV10-3 to TRBJ1-1; D gene uncertain. The CDR3 length is 11 residues. Germline V gene lookup returns CDR1 ENHRY and CDR2 SYGVKD. V lost 6 bases and J lost 6, with 8 bases in between.

This clonotype was seen many times. The genes are TRBV24-1 and TRBJ2-1; 10 nucleotides agree with TRBD2. This CDR3 comprises 15 residues. Trimming removed 4 bases from V and 10 bases from J; junction bases left unmatched: 9. Germline values: CDR1 KGHDR, CDR2 SFDVKD. The CDR3 region is CATSDLAGGAGEQFF. The CDR3 coding sequence is TGTGCCACCAGTGACTTAGCGGGAGGCGCTGGGGAGCAGTTCTTC.

Ten or more counts support this clonotype. The chain uses TRBV5-1 and TRBJ2-3; D is unresolved. Germline lookup yields CDR1 SGHRS and CDR2 YFSETQ. Deletions cut 4 bases from V and 8 bases from J, with 17 bases between. The CDR3 is 14 residues long. The CDR3 DNA follows: TGCGCCAGCAGCCCCAGCGATTGGTCCAGTACGCAGTATTTT. Translated: CASSPSDWSSTQYF.

The table lists this clonotype with many counts. The chain couples TRBV6-1 to TRBJ1-1, with TRBD1 as a possible D gene (5 bases). Trimming removed 11 bases from V and 1 base from J, with 14 bases in between. The CDR3 runs 13 residues. Germline V CDR1 and CDR2: MNHNS, SASEGT. CDR3 in DNA: TGTGCCGGGGGTCGCGGCCCGAACACTGAAGCTTTCTTT. Amino acid sequence: CAGGRGPNTEAFF.

Comment on this clonotype: One base away lies a much larger clone, so this may be a sequencing read error. The chain joins TRBV20-1 to TRBJ1-6; tentative D call: TRBD1 (6 bases). Germline V gene lookup returns CDR1 DFQATT and CDR2 SNEGSKA (reference sequence). The CDR3 length is 14 residues. DNA of the CDR3: TGCAGTGCTGGAGACAGGCCTAATAATTCACCCCTCCACTTT. It translates to CSAGDRPNNSPLHF.

This clonotype was found a few times. This rearrangement joins TRBV29-1 to TRBJ2-7, with 7 bases aligning to TRBD1. The V and J ends lost 7 bases and 3 bases, in that order; junction bases with no gene match: 9. CDR1 SQVTM and CDR2 ANQGSEA come from the germline V gene. The length of the CDR3 is 13 residues. The CDR3 is CSATGQLLYEQYF. The CDR3 DNA reads as TGCAGCGCAACGGGACAGCTTCTCTACGAGCAGTACTTC.

This clonotype was recorded many times. This chain joins TRBV7-2 and TRBJ2-3, with 8 bases aligning to TRBD1. Germline V lookup: CDR1 SGHTA, CDR2 FQGNSA. The CDR3 loop spans 15 amino acids. V dropped 5 bases and J dropped 1; count of bases not matched to a gene: 5. In DNA, the CDR3 is TGTGCCAGCAGCCCTGGACAGGGCCGCACAGATACGCAGTATTTT. Its translation: CASSPGQGRTDTQYF.

This clonotype occurred many times. The chain joins TRBV3-1 to TRBJ2-5; 13 positions agree with TRBD2. The V gene's germline CDR1 is LGHDT and CDR2 YNNKEL (reference sequence). The CDR3 has 17 amino acids. The V segment lost 3 bases and the J segment 5 bases; nucleotides outside the gene matches: 9. The CDR3 loop is CASSHLRTSGGGETQYF. The CDR3 bases are TGTGCCAGCAGCCACCTTCGGACTAGCGGGGGTGGTGAGACCCAGTACTTC.

This clonotype came up once. The chain uses TRBV12-3 or TRBV12-4 and TRBJ2-3, with D perhaps matching TRBD2 (6 bases). The CDR3 is made up of 14 amino acids. The V end was cut by 8 bases, the J end by 2 bases, with 14 bases between. The CDR3 reads CASRSSEATDTQYF. The CDR3 region has the DNA TGTGCCAGCCGCTCTAGCGAGGCCACAGATACGCAGTATTTT.

The chain employs TRBV18 and TRBJ1-6; possibly TRBD1 for D (6 bases). This CDR3 region has 15 residues. Germline CDR1 and CDR2: KGHSH and LQKENI. Trimming took off 1 base at V and 7 bases at J, with 11 bases between the two ends. The CDR3 reads CASSPLSGENSPLHF. The CDR3 nucleotides are TGTGCCAGCTCACCACTTTCAGGGGAGAATTCACCCCTCCACTTT.

The rearrangement links TRBV20-1 to TRBJ2-1, with unresolved D. CDR3 length equals 16 residues. The V gene's germline CDR1 is DFQATT and CDR2 SNEGSKA (reference sequence). The V and J ends lost 3 bases and 0 bases respectively, with 15 bases between them. In nucleotides, the CDR3 is TGCAGTGCTAGGACGGCGACACCTAGCTCCTACAATGAGCAGTTCTTC. Translation: CSARTATPSSYNEQFF.

This clonotype was recorded at least ten times. The chain couples TRBV9 to TRBJ2-1; no reliable D call. Trimming took off 0 bases at V and 4 bases at J, with 5 bases between the two ends. This CDR3 is built from 13 residues. Looked up from germline, CDR1 is SGDLS and CDR2 is YYNGEE. This CDR3 reads CASSVAPYNEQFF. CDR3 coding DNA: TGTGCCAGCAGCGTAGCGCCTTACAATGAGCAGTTCTTC.

This clonotype has a single count. The rearrangement uses TRBV7-6 and TRBJ2-3; unclear D gene. The CDR3 loop spans 17 amino acids. V was shortened by 0 bases and J by 2 bases, with 15 bases between the two germline ends. Germline V gene lookup returns CDR1 SGHVS and CDR2 FNYEAQ. The CDR3 bases are TGTGCCAGCAGCTTAGCTCTTGCGCTAATGGACACAGATACGCAGTATTTT. Translated, it gives CASSLALALMDTDTQYF.

This clonotype is medium-sized. The chain employs TRBV20-1 and TRBJ1-5; 7 nucleotides match TRBD1. The junction had 9 bases not matched to a gene; V was cut back by 5 bases and J by 2 bases. Germline V gene sequence: CDR1 DFQATT, CDR2 SNEGSKA (reference sequence). The CDR3 covers 15 residues. The CDR3 coding sequence is TGCAGTGCTGTAGGGGACAGTCGAGGCAATCAGCCCCAGCATTTT. Its translation: CSAVGDSRGNQPQHF.